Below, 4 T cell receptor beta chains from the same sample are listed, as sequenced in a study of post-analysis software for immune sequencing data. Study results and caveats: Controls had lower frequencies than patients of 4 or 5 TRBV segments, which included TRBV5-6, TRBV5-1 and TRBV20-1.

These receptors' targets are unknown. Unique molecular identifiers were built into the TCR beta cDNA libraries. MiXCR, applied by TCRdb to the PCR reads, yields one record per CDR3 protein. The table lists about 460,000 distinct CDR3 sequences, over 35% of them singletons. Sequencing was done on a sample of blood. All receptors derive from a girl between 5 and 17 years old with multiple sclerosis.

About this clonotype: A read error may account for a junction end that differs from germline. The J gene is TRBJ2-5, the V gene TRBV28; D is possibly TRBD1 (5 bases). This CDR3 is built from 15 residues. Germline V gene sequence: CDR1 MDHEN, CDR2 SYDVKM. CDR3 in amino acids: CASSLDSASQETRYF. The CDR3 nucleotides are TGTGCCAGCAGTTTAGACAGCGCCTCCCAAGAGACCCGGTACTTC.

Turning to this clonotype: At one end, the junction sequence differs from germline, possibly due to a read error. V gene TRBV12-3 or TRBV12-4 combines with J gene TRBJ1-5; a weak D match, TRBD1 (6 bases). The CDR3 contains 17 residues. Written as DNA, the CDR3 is TGTGCCAGCACTCCGGGGGCAGGAGATTATAGCAATCAGCCTCAGCATTTT. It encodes CASTPGAGDYSNQPQHF.

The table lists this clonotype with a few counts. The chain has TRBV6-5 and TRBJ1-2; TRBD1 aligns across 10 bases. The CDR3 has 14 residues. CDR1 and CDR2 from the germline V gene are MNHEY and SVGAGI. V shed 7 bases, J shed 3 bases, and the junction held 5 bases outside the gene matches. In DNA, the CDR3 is TGTGCCAGCACCCCGGGACAGGGGTACTATGGCTACACCTTC. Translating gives CASTPGQGYYGYTF.

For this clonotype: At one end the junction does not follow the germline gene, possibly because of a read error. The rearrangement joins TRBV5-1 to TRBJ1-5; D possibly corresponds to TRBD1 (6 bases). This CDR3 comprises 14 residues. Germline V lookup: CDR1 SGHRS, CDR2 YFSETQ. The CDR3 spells CAGSSGTLDQPQHF. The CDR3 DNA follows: TGCGCCGGCAGCTCCGGGACATTAGATCAGCCCCAGCATTTT.